The 20 T cell receptor beta chains below come from one sample, sequenced in a study of blood T cell repertoires in COVID-19. Libraries were prepared by immunoSEQ multiplex PCR; TCRdb keeps only in-frame clonotypes and omits some of them. In the table there are about 350,000 clones, roughly nine tenths of which are singletons. The sample was peripheral blood. The origin of the receptors is an older woman with COVID-19, enrolled during active disease.

This clone was detected many times. The rearrangement joins TRBV6-1 to TRBJ1-3; D remains unclear. Germline V lookup: CDR1 MNHNS, CDR2 SASEGT. V was pared by 3 bases and J by 2 bases, with 5 bases between. CDR3 length equals 13 residues. In nucleotides, the CDR3 is TGTGCCAGCAGTGAGGGCCCTGGAAACACCATATATTTT. As protein: CASSEGPGNTIYF.

The rearrangement joins TRBV19 to TRBJ2-2; TRBD1 matches 10 bases. Germline V gives CDR1 LNHDA, CDR2 SQIVND (reference sequence). The CDR3 totals 16 residues. V was clipped by 3 bases and J by 1 base; unmatched bases: 2. CDR3 nucleotide sequence: TGTGCCAGTAGTATTGGACAGGGGGTGAACACCGGGGAGCTGTTTTTT. It translates to CASSIGQGVNTGELFF.

The chain joins TRBV7-9 to TRBJ1-1; D not resolved. The V end was cut by 5 bases, the J end by 2 bases, with 9 bases between. This CDR3 has 13 amino acids. CDR1 and CDR2 from the germline V gene are SEHNR and FQNEAQ (reference sequence). The CDR3 DNA sequence: TGTGCCAGCAGCCCCCGGAGAAACACTGAAGCTTTCTTT. As protein: CASSPRRNTEAFF.

CDR3 region: CASSSQGNYGYTF. In nucleotides, the CDR3 is TGTGCCAGCAGCTCACAGGGTAACTATGGCTACACCTTC. The chain has TRBV7-8 and TRBJ1-2; the D gene is possibly TRBD1 (6 bases). This CDR3 contains 13 residues. The V gene lost 4 bases and the J gene lost 1 base, with 7 bases spanning the gap. Germline lookup yields CDR1 SGHVS and CDR2 FQNEAQ.

The rearrangement links TRBV11-2 to TRBJ2-1; 8 positions agree with TRBD1. This CDR3 has 15 residues. Germline loops: CDR1 SGHAT, CDR2 FQNNGV. The V and J ends lost 5 bases and 6 bases, in that order; junction bases with no gene match: 9. The CDR3 DNA reads as TGTGCCAGCAGCGCCGACAGGGGATCGTTCAATGAGCAGTTCTTC. The encoded protein is CASSADRGSFNEQFF. Filled out from reference TRBV11-2 and TRBJ2-1, the complete variable domain reads EAGVAQSPRYKIIEKRQSVAFWCNPISGHATLYWYQQILGQGPKLLIQFQNNGVVDDSQLPKDRFSAERLKGVDSTLKIQPAKLEDSAVYLCASSADRGSFNEQFFGPGTRLTVL.

This chain connects TRBV9 to TRBJ1-1; 9 bases align to TRBD1. CDR1 and CDR2 from the germline V gene are SGDLS and YYNGEE. Trimming at V came to 8 bases and at J to 8 bases, leaving 10 bases not matched to a gene. The CDR3 spans 13 residues. In DNA form, the CDR3 reads TGTGCCAGTGGGGACAGGGCTCTCCGGGAAGCTTTCTTT. The encoded protein is CASGDRALREAFF.

The chain joins TRBV19 to TRBJ1-5, with 9 bases lining up with TRBD1. This CDR3 region has 14 residues. V shed 5 bases and J 4 bases; nucleotides not matched to a gene: 3. The germline V gene has CDR1 LNHDA and CDR2 SQIVND (reference sequence). The CDR3 DNA reads TGTGCCAGTAGTCCCGGGACAGGGAATCAGCCCCAGCATTTT. This encodes CASSPGTGNQPQHF.

V usage is TRBV19 and J usage is TRBJ1-3; 9 bases fit TRBD1. The junction had 8 bases not matched to a gene; V was cut back by 7 bases and J by 4 bases. Germline V gene data show CDR1 as LNHDA and CDR2 as SQIVND (reference sequence). The CDR3 loop spans 15 amino acids. The DNA of the CDR3 is TGTGCCAGTAATGGCGGGACAGGGTTCGGAAACACCATATATTTT. Translation gives CASNGGTGFGNTIYF.

The V and J genes are TRBV6-5 and TRBJ1-2; a weak D match, TRBD1 (5 bases). The germline CDR1 and CDR2 sequences are MNHEY and SVGAGI. The V and J ends lost 4 bases and 4 bases respectively, with 13 bases between them. This CDR3 spans 14 amino acids. CDR3 amino acids: CASSSTRGGYGYTF. The DNA for the CDR3 is TGTGCCAGCAGTTCTACTCGCGGGGGCTATGGCTACACCTTC.

The V and J genes are TRBV3-1 (or the pseudogene TRBV3-2) and TRBJ1-2, with D uncertain. Trimming shortened V by 1 base and J by 9 bases, and 15 bases separated the two germline ends. In germline, CDR1 is LGHDT, CDR2 YNNKEL (reference sequence). This CDR3 spans 14 amino acids. The CDR3 here is CASSQGRLGVRYTF. In nucleotides, the CDR3 is TGTGCCAGCAGCCAAGGGCGTCTGGGCGTCCGCTACACCTTC.

This chain connects TRBV7-4 to TRBJ2-7; D perhaps matches TRBD1 (7 bases). The CDR3 covers 15 residues. The germline V gene encodes CDR1 SGHVT and CDR2 SQSDAQ. Between the trimmed V and J ends, which lost 1 base and 7 bases, there was a span of 17 bases. The CDR3 protein is CASSLGNLRGVEQYF. The CDR3 DNA sequence: TGTGCCAGCAGCTTAGGGAACCTCAGGGGGGTGGAGCAGTACTTC. The full variable domain, with the rest looked up from reference TRBV7-4 and TRBJ2-7, is GAGVSQSPRYKVAKRGRDVALRCDSISGHVTLYWYRQTLGQGSEVLTYSQSDAQRDKSGRPSGRFSAERPERSVSTLKIQRTEQGDSAVYLCASSLGNLRGVEQYFGPGTRLTVT.

The chain joins TRBV9 to TRBJ2-2; 8 nucleotides align to TRBD2. The CDR3 has 16 amino acids. CDR1 and CDR2 from the germline V gene are SGDLS and YYNGEE. Unmatched junction bases numbered 9, after V lost 4 bases and J lost 4 bases. The CDR3, as DNA: TGTGCCAGCAGCCCAGTTGCGGGGGGCCCCACCGGGGAGCTGTTTTTT. It codes for CASSPVAGGPTGELFF.

The rearrangement links TRBV6-5 to TRBJ2-1; possible D gene TRBD2, 5 bases. The CDR3 length is 13 residues. Germline V gene sequence: CDR1 MNHEY, CDR2 SVGAGI. Trimming pared 8 bases from V and 2 bases from J, leaving 10 bases between. The CDR3 bases are TGTGCCAGCGAGCGGAAAACCTACAATGAGCAGTTCTTC. As protein: CASERKTYNEQFF.

V is TRBV7-9 and J is TRBJ2-7, with 7 bases lining up with TRBD1. The trim removed 1 base at V and 5 bases at J, leaving 5 bases unmatched. The CDR3 runs 14 residues. The V gene's germline CDR1 is SEHNR and CDR2 FQNEAQ (reference sequence). The CDR3 sequence: CASSLGQGSHEQYF. The CDR3 DNA reads TGTGCCAGCAGCTTAGGACAGGGTAGCCACGAGCAGTACTTC.

The CDR3 spells CASSLKGTKLFF. In DNA form, the CDR3 reads TGTGCCAGCAGCTTGAAGGGGACTAAACTGTTTTTT. The chain recombines TRBV5-5 with TRBJ1-4; weak D call: TRBD1 (5 bases). The germline V gene has CDR1 SGHKS and CDR2 YYEKEE (reference sequence). V gave up 1 base and J gave up 11 bases, with 9 bases separating them. The length of the CDR3 is 12 residues.

The V gene is TRBV5-8, the J gene TRBJ1-1; 8 positions match TRBD1. CDR1 SGHTS and CDR2 YDEGEE come from the germline V gene. The junction had 9 bases not matched to a gene; V was cut back by 2 bases and J by 6 bases. CDR3 size: 15 residues. The CDR3 DNA follows: TGTGCCAGCAGCTTTGGACCGACAGGGGCCTCTGAAGCTTTCTTT. Its protein is CASSFGPTGASEAFF. The full variable domain, rest sourced from reference TRBV5-8 and TRBJ1-1, is EAGVTQSPTHLIKTRGQQATLRCSPISGHTSVYWYQQALGLGLQFLLWYDEGEERNRGNFPPRFSGRQFPNYSSELNVNALELEDSALYLCASSFGPTGASEAFFGQGTRLTVV.

This sequence joins TRBV18 and TRBJ2-5, with TRBD1 identical over 7 bases. The CDR3 sequence is 15 residues long. V trimming: 2 bases; J trimming: 5 bases; junction bases outside the gene matches: 8. Germline V gene lookup returns CDR1 KGHSH and CDR2 LQKENI. The CDR3 DNA reads TGTGCCAGCTCACCAGTTCAGGGGGTGTGGGAGACCCAGTACTTC. It translates to CASSPVQGVWETQYF.

This clone was counted between two and nine times. This chain links TRBV19 with TRBJ1-1; 7 positions agree with TRBD1. Germline V gene sequence: CDR1 LNHDA, CDR2 SQIVND (reference sequence). The trim removed 3 bases at V and 4 bases at J, leaving 8 bases unmatched. CDR3 length: 15 amino acids. CDR3 amino acids: CASSMNSGGGTEAFF. CDR3 bases: TGTGCCAGTAGTATGAATTCAGGGGGTGGCACTGAAGCTTTCTTT.

V gene TRBV5-1 combines with J gene TRBJ1-1; 7 bases match TRBD1. Germline CDR1 is SGHRS and CDR2 is YFSETQ. V dropped 4 bases and J dropped 3; count of bases not matched to a gene: 6. The CDR3 extends over 14 amino acids. In DNA, the CDR3 is TGCGCCAGCAGCCACCAACAGGGGTACACTGAAGCTTTCTTT. Translated, it gives CASSHQQGYTEAFF.

The V gene is TRBV6-5, the J gene TRBJ1-2; D not certain. Trimming removed 4 bases at V and 5 bases at J, with 14 bases between. Germline V gene lookup returns CDR1 MNHEY and CDR2 SVGAGI. The CDR3 loop spans 14 amino acids. The chain's CDR3 is CASSSSRQAYGYTF. The CDR3 DNA follows: TGTGCCAGCAGTTCCTCACGGCAGGCTTATGGCTACACCTTC.